This passage covers 15 T cell receptor beta chains from one sample sequenced in a study of blood T cells in healthy people across ages. Together with a sample-barcoded 5' primer, a J-beta primer mix was included in a second PCR lasting about 7 to 12 cycles. TCRdb re-derived calls from the 5' RACE reads in MiXCR, one entry per CDR3 protein. The table includes approximately 350,000 distinct CDR3 sequences, about 55% detected once. The sample consisted of blood. The origin of the receptors is a man in his 60s in good health.

This clonotype was detected a few times. The V call is TRBV20-1, the J call TRBJ1-1; TRBD1 aligns across 7 bases. The germline CDR1 and CDR2 sequences are DFQATT and SNEGSKA (reference sequence). The CDR3 runs 13 residues. CDR3 DNA sequence: TGCAGGGTAAGGACAGGAGTTACTACTGAAGCTTTCTTT. Amino acids: CRVRTGVTTEAFF.

The chain recombines TRBV5-8 with TRBJ1-2; perhaps TRBD1 as D (5 bases). The CDR3 consists of 14 residues. Germline V gene data show CDR1 as SGHTS and CDR2 as YDEGEE. Between the trimmed V and J ends, which lost 3 bases and 4 bases, there was a span of 13 bases. CDR3 protein: CASSWDRPLYGYTF. For the CDR3, the DNA is TGTGCCAGCAGCTGGGACCGACCTCTCTATGGCTACACCTTC.

The CDR3 DNA sequence: TGTGCCAGCAGTGGAAGCCGGACTCGTCTCCACTTT. It is translated as CASSGSRTRLHF. The J gene is TRBJ1-6, the V gene TRBV6-2 or TRBV6-3; D not certain. V dropped 5 bases and J dropped 16 bases, with 15 bases sitting between them. The length of the CDR3 is 12 residues. Germline V gene data show CDR1 as MNHEY and CDR2 as SVGEGT.

The chain uses TRBV10-2 and TRBJ1-1; D gene ambiguous. The CDR3 consists of 13 residues. V was shortened by 7 bases and J by 1 base, with 10 bases between the two germline ends. From germline, CDR1 is WSHSY and CDR2 SAAADI. CDR3 nucleotide sequence: TGCGCCAGCACGCTCTGGAAGAACACTGAAGCTTTCTTT. The encoded protein is CASTLWKNTEAFF.

The chain combines TRBV20-1 with TRBJ2-1, with 8 bases matching TRBD2. Germline V CDR1 and CDR2: DFQATT, SNEGSKA (reference sequence). CDR3 length: 14 residues. Trimming removed 3 bases from V and 3 bases from J; junction bases left unmatched: 4. CDR3 loop: CSARTSEGYNEQFF. DNA of the CDR3: TGCAGTGCTAGGACTAGCGAGGGCTACAATGAGCAGTTCTTC.

The chain employs TRBV7-9 and TRBJ2-5; 10 nucleotides agree with TRBD2. The junction had 12 bases not matched to a gene; V was cut back by 6 bases and J by 2 bases. The CDR3 has 17 residues. Germline-derived CDR1 and CDR2 are SEHNR and FQNEAQ (reference sequence). CDR3 nucleotides: TGTGCCAGCAGGGCCACTAGCGGGATACCGTTACAAGAGACCCAGTACTTC. Translation gives CASRATSGIPLQETQYF.

The chain employs TRBV27 and TRBJ2-5, with 13 nucleotides matching TRBD2. Germline V gene sequence: CDR1 MNHEY, CDR2 SMNVEV (reference sequence). V lost 4 bases, J lost 3 bases, and 2 bases stayed unmatched. CDR3 length: 15 residues. Written as DNA, the CDR3 is TGTGCCAGCAGTTCACTAGCGGGGGGGGAAGAGACCCAGTACTTC. This codes for CASSSLAGGEETQYF.

This clonotype was seen only once. A junction end diverges from the germline sequence, so it may reflect a read error. The genes are TRBV7-9 and TRBJ2-2; D remains unclear. CDR1 and CDR2 (germline): SEHNR, FQNEAQ (reference sequence). This CDR3 comprises 15 residues. The DNA of the CDR3 is TGTGCCAGCAGCTTAGGGCTAATAAACACTGGGGAGCTGTTTTTT. This encodes CASSLGLINTGELFF.

This clonotype has a handful of counts. The V call is TRBV29-1, the J call TRBJ2-1; 9 bases are a match to TRBD2. Trimming removed 4 bases from V and 9 bases from J; junction bases left unmatched: 7. Germline assignment: CDR1 SQVTM and CDR2 ANQGSEA. CDR3 length equals 13 residues. CDR3 nucleotides: TGCAGCGTTGCTGGCGGGAGGGTAGGTGAGCAGTTCTTC. Its translation: CSVAGGRVGEQFF.

This clonotype has a handful of counts. The rearrangement uses TRBV6-2 or TRBV6-3 and TRBJ2-1; no clear D gene. Germline assignment: CDR1 MNHEY and CDR2 SVGEGT. CDR3 size: 14 residues. Trimming took off 5 bases at V and 3 bases at J, with 11 bases between the two ends. The CDR3 region is CASSGPPLYNEQFF. The CDR3 bases are TGTGCCAGCAGTGGACCCCCCCTCTACAATGAGCAGTTCTTC.

The chain recombines TRBV29-1 with TRBJ2-7, with a possible D match to TRBD1 (6 bases). The CDR3 loop spans 13 amino acids. CDR1 SQVTM and CDR2 ANQGSEA come from the germline V gene. The V and J ends lost 7 bases and 0 bases respectively, with 13 bases between them. CDR3 region: CSGGGTSSYEQYF. The DNA of the CDR3 is TGCAGCGGTGGGGGCACGAGCTCCTACGAGCAGTACTTC.

J is TRBJ1-1 and V is TRBV5-5; TRBD1 matches at 7 bases. CDR3 length: 13 residues. From germline, CDR1 is SGHKS and CDR2 YYEKEE (reference sequence). V was clipped by 3 bases and J by 4 bases; unmatched bases: 3. The CDR3 DNA reads TGTGCCAGCAGCTCCCCAGGGGGCACTGAAGCTTTCTTT. This codes for CASSSPGGTEAFF.

The chain joins TRBV6-2 or TRBV6-3 to TRBJ2-1; D not resolved. Trimming removed 7 bases at V and 8 bases at J, with 9 bases between. The germline V gene has CDR1 MNHEY and CDR2 SVGEGT. CDR3 length: 11 amino acids. The CDR3: CASKPGHEQFF. The CDR3 nucleotides read TGTGCCAGCAAGCCCGGGCATGAGCAGTTCTTC.

The J gene is TRBJ1-1, the V gene TRBV4-1, with 8 positions matching TRBD1. J gave up 11 bases and V 2 bases, and 13 bases lay outside the gene matches. The CDR3 contains 15 residues. CDR1 is MGHRA and CDR2 is YSYEKL in the germline V gene. CDR3 in amino acids: CASSQMDRDAGEAFF. The CDR3 coding sequence is TGCGCCAGCAGCCAAATGGACAGGGACGCCGGCGAGGCTTTCTTT.

The chain joins TRBV6-1 to TRBJ1-2; TRBD1 is a possible D gene (5 bases). V gave up 3 bases and J gave up 4 bases, with 12 bases separating them. The CDR3 extends over 14 amino acids. Germline lookup yields CDR1 MNHNS and CDR2 SASEGT. In nucleotides, the CDR3 is TGTGCCAGCAGTGATCGACAGAGCGTCTATGGCTACACCTTC. Its protein is CASSDRQSVYGYTF.